Below are 32 T cell receptor beta chains sequenced from a single sample in a study of T cell changes during pregnancy in multiple sclerosis. Sequencing used immunoSEQ multiplex PCR; TCRdb keeps in-frame clones, though not all of them. In the table there are 89,000 or so clones, roughly nine tenths of which are singletons. This material consisted of PBMCs, taken in the first trimester of pregnancy. These receptors all stem from a female donor in good health, serving as a control in a pregnancy study. Some clones in this sample may be carry-over from other donors' samples.

In this sample, this clone turned up once. The chain couples TRBV7-3 to TRBJ2-1, with D tentatively TRBD2 (6 bases). Trimming left V 5 bases short and J 1 base short, with 12 bases between. CDR3 length: 15 amino acids. Germline V gene sequence: CDR1 SGHTA, CDR2 FQGTGA. The DNA of the CDR3 is TGTGCCAGCAGCACTGTAGCGGTTTCCTACAATGAGCAGTTCTTC. It encodes CASSTVAVSYNEQFF.

The rearrangement joins TRBV7-2 to TRBJ2-3; 8 bases line up with TRBD2. The V segment lost 1 base and the J segment 0 bases; nucleotides outside the gene matches: 6. The CDR3 is 17 residues long. The germline gives CDR1 SGHTA, CDR2 FQGNSA. This CDR3 reads CASSLVLAGTSTDTQYF. In nucleotides, the CDR3 is TGTGCCAGCAGCTTAGTTTTAGCGGGGACGAGCACAGATACGCAGTATTTT. The full variable domain, rest sourced from reference TRBV7-2 and TRBJ2-3, is GAGVSQSPSNKVTEKGKDVELRCDPISGHTALYWYRQSLGQGLEFLIYFQGNSAPDKSGLPSDRFSAERTGGSVSTLTIQRTQQEDSAVYLCASSLVLAGTSTDTQYFGPGTRLTVL.

The J gene is TRBJ2-5, the V gene TRBV12-5; D is perhaps TRBD1 (5 bases). Germline V lookup: CDR1 LGHNT, CDR2 FRNRAP. The V end was cut by 1 base, the J end by 6 bases, with 9 bases between. This CDR3 comprises 13 residues. In nucleotides, the CDR3 is TGTGCTAGTGGTTTGGCAGGGTCTCAGACCCAGTACTTC. Protein: CASGLAGSQTQYF.

This clone was seen once. The chain joins TRBV30 to TRBJ2-7, with 9 bases matching TRBD2. The CDR3 runs 13 residues. The V gene's germline CDR1 is GTSNPN and CDR2 SVGIG (reference sequence). V shed 2 bases, J shed 5 bases, and the junction held 4 bases outside the gene matches. Written as DNA, the CDR3 is TGTGCCTGGAGTTTAGGACTAGCGAACGAGCAGTACTTC. It codes for CAWSLGLANEQYF.

The rearrangement links TRBV6-6 to TRBJ2-7; D uncertain. Between the trimmed V and J ends, which lost 0 bases and 1 base, there was a span of 4 bases. This CDR3 is 13 amino acids long. Germline assignment: CDR1 MNHNY and CDR2 SVGAGI (reference sequence). The CDR3 sequence is CASSYSISYEQYF. Written as DNA, the CDR3 is TGTGCCAGCAGTTACTCTATTTCCTACGAGCAGTACTTC.

The chain couples TRBV7-4 to TRBJ2-7; 8 bases agree with TRBD2. Germline CDR1 is SGHVT and CDR2 is SQSDAQ. The CDR3 spans 14 residues. Unmatched junction bases numbered 11, after V lost 7 bases and J lost 6 bases. The CDR3: CASTPQRGRGEQYF. In DNA, the CDR3 is TGTGCCAGCACCCCTCAGCGGGGGAGGGGCGAGCAGTACTTC.

This chain uses TRBV6-1 with TRBJ1-5; no reliable D call. From germline, CDR1 is MNHNS and CDR2 SASEGT. This CDR3 region has 12 residues. The ends were cut back, 6 bases at V and 2 bases at J, with 5 bases in the middle. In nucleotides, the CDR3 is TGTGCCAGCAGGCTACGCAATCAGCCCCAGCATTTT. Translation gives CASRLRNQPQHF.

The V gene is TRBV5-8, the J gene TRBJ2-7; D perhaps matches TRBD2 (6 bases). From germline, CDR1 is SGHTS and CDR2 YDEGEE. V was trimmed by 3 bases and J by 2 bases, leaving 15 bases between them. CDR3 length: 15 residues. CDR3 sequence: CASSSGTFETYEQYF. The CDR3 DNA follows: TGTGCCAGCAGCTCCGGGACTTTCGAAACCTACGAGCAGTACTTC.

This clone was counted a single time. This chain uses TRBV6-1 with TRBJ2-1, with 7 bases aligning to TRBD1. V lost 4 bases to trimming and J lost 3 bases; unmatched junction nucleotides: 3. Germline V gene data show CDR1 as MNHNS and CDR2 as SASEGT. The CDR3 covers 14 residues. The CDR3 is CASSGTGVYNEQFF. DNA for the CDR3: TGTGCCAGCAGTGGGACAGGCGTCTACAATGAGCAGTTCTTC.

The CDR3 here is CATSRRIGRTEISGNTIYF. The DNA of the CDR3 is TGTGCCACCAGCAGACGAATCGGAAGGACTGAAATCTCTGGAAACACCATATATTTT. V and J are TRBV15 and TRBJ1-3, with unresolved D. This CDR3 is 19 amino acids long. V lost 2 bases to trimming and J lost 0 bases, with 20 bases between them. CDR1 and CDR2 (germline): LNHNV, YYDKDF (reference sequence).

The chain recombines TRBV9 with TRBJ2-1; 7 nucleotides line up with TRBD2. V shed 6 bases and J 6 bases; nucleotides not matched to a gene: 12. Looked up from germline, CDR1 is SGDLS and CDR2 is YYNGEE. The CDR3 is 15 amino acids. For the CDR3, the DNA is TGTGCCAGCACCTCCGGGGGGAGAGTCGGCAATGAGCAGTTCTTC. It codes for CASTSGGRVGNEQFF.

This clone was observed a few times. CDR3 coding DNA: TGTGCCAGCAGCTTGCAGAGGGACGAGCAGTACTTC. This codes for CASSLQRDEQYF. The genes are TRBV5-4 and TRBJ2-7; the D gene is possibly TRBD2 (5 bases). This CDR3 comprises 12 residues. Trimming shortened V by 1 base and J by 5 bases, and 7 bases separated the two germline ends. Germline lookup yields CDR1 SGHNT and CDR2 YYREEE (reference sequence).

The chain's CDR3 is CASSRRQYNEQFF. Written as DNA, the CDR3 is TGCGCCAGCAGCCGCAGGCAGTACAATGAGCAGTTCTTC. This rearrangement joins TRBV5-1 to TRBJ2-1; the D is unclear. The V gene lost 4 bases and the J gene lost 4 bases, with 9 bases spanning the gap. The CDR3 consists of 13 residues. Germline CDR1 SGHRS, CDR2 YFSETQ. Looking up the rest from reference TRBV5-1 and TRBJ2-1 gives the full variable domain: KAGVTQTPRYLIKTRGQQVTLSCSPISGHRSVSWYQQTPGQGLQFLFEYFSETQRNKGNFPGRFSGRQFSNSRSEMNVSTLELGDSALYLCASSRRQYNEQFFGPGTRLTVL.

This chain uses TRBV25-1 with TRBJ2-3, with 10 bases identical to TRBD1. Germline CDR1 and CDR2: MGHDK and SYGVNS. The CDR3 length is 15 residues. V trimming: 7 bases; J trimming: 0 bases; junction bases outside the gene matches: 4. The DNA for the CDR3 is TGTGCCAGCACCCGACAGGGGGCGAGCACAGATACGCAGTATTTT. Its protein product is CASTRQGASTDTQYF.

The rearrangement joins TRBV20-1 to TRBJ1-6, with D unclear. The V end was cut by 0 bases, the J end by 11 bases, with 5 bases between. Germline values: CDR1 DFQATT, CDR2 SNEGSKA (reference sequence). This CDR3 has 11 amino acids. The CDR3 region is CSARDGPPLHF. CDR3 DNA sequence: TGCAGTGCTAGAGATGGGCCACCCCTCCACTTT.

The rearrangement uses TRBV5-1 and TRBJ2-1; 7 bases align to TRBD1. This CDR3 region has 17 residues. V shed 1 base and J 5 bases; nucleotides not matched to a gene: 12. Germline CDR1 SGHRS, CDR2 YFSETQ. CDR3 bases: TGCGCCAGCAGCTTGAACTACGTCGAGACAGGGAACAATGAGCAGTTCTTC. Amino acid sequence: CASSLNYVETGNNEQFF.

This clone has a handful of counts. The gene calls are TRBV6-6 and TRBJ1-5; a weak D match, TRBD1 (6 bases). The CDR3 consists of 14 residues. Germline lookup yields CDR1 MNHNY and CDR2 SVGAGI (reference sequence). V lost 4 bases and J lost 5, with 12 bases in between. The CDR3 spells CASSSGQIHQPQHF. The CDR3 region has the DNA TGTGCCAGCAGTTCCGGACAGATCCATCAGCCCCAGCATTTT.

The chain is built from TRBV21-1 and TRBJ1-5; TRBD1 is taken as the D call from the table, unchecked against the DNA. TRBV21-1 is designated a pseudogene. The CDR3 is 15 amino acids. CDR3 in DNA: TGTGCCAGCTCTATCCGGACAGGGCGCTATCAGCCCCAGCATTTT. Translating it yields CASSIRTGRYQPQHF.

Only one count was recorded for this clone. The rearrangement links TRBV5-6 to TRBJ2-3, with a possible D match to TRBD2 (6 bases). Germline-derived CDR1 and CDR2 are SGHDT and YYEEEE. CDR3 length: 16 amino acids. V was pared by 0 bases and J by 2 bases, with 13 bases between. In nucleotides, the CDR3 is TGTGCCAGCAGCTTGGAGGAGGGGCGTCTCACAGATACGCAGTATTTT. This sequence encodes CASSLEEGRLTDTQYF. The full variable domain, rest sourced from reference TRBV5-6 and TRBJ2-3, is DAGVTQSPTHLIKTRGQQVTLRCSPKSGHDTVSWYQQALGQGPQFIFQYYEEEERQRGNFPDRFSGHQFPNYSSELNVNALLLGDSALYLCASSLEEGRLTDTQYFGPGTRLTVL.

The chain has TRBV25-1 and TRBJ2-1; possible D gene TRBD2, 5 bases. There are 15 residues in the CDR3. Germline-derived CDR1 and CDR2 are MGHDK and SYGVNS. Trimming cost V 3 bases and J 4 bases, with 13 bases left between them. CDR3 bases: TGTGCCAGCAGTGACGAGGGCCGGATTTACAATGAGCAGTTCTTC. The encoded protein is CASSDEGRIYNEQFF.

The chain employs TRBV6-4 and TRBJ2-1; TRBD1 might be the D (6 bases). This CDR3 spans 14 amino acids. Germline V lookup: CDR1 MRHNA, CDR2 SNTAGT. V was trimmed by 5 bases and J by 9 bases, leaving 17 bases between them. The chain's CDR3 is CASSTYRESSEQFF. The CDR3 bases are TGTGCCAGCAGTACCTACAGGGAATCCTCTGAGCAGTTCTTC.

The chain recombines TRBV5-5 with TRBJ2-1; tentative D call: TRBD1 (6 bases). The V gene's germline CDR1 is SGHKS and CDR2 YYEKEE (reference sequence). V was trimmed by 4 bases and J by 2 bases, leaving 16 bases between them. CDR3 length equals 16 residues. CDR3 DNA sequence: TGTGCCAGCAGCCCCCGGGACACTCAAACCTACAATGAGCAGTTCTTC. Translation gives CASSPRDTQTYNEQFF.

The CDR3 DNA is TGTGCCAGCAGCCAAGACAGGGGGCTGTCTGGCTACACCTTC. This sequence encodes CASSQDRGLSGYTF. The rearrangement links TRBV14 to TRBJ1-2; 8 bases match TRBD1. The CDR3 is 14 residues long. The germline CDR1 and CDR2 sequences are SGHDN and FVKESK. Germline trimming cut 0 bases from V and 7 bases from J; bases unmatched to any gene: 4.

The V gene is TRBV18, the J gene TRBJ2-2, with 7 nucleotides matching TRBD1. V dropped 2 bases and J dropped 5; count of bases not matched to a gene: 8. Germline V gene data show CDR1 as KGHSH and CDR2 as LQKENI. The CDR3 spans 16 residues. In nucleotides, the CDR3 is TGTGCCAGCTCACCAGGGCCAGGGGGTAGTACCGGGGAGCTGTTTTTT. This encodes CASSPGPGGSTGELFF. The full variable domain, its missing parts supplied by reference TRBV18 and TRBJ2-2, is NAGVMQNPRHLVRRRGQEARLRCSPMKGHSHVYWYRQLPEEGLKFMVYLQKENIIDESGMPKERFSAEFPKEGPSILRIQQVVRGDSAAYFCASSPGPGGSTGELFFGEGSRLTVL.

By sample fraction, this clone is medium-sized. The V call is TRBV18, the J call TRBJ1-2; no clear D gene. Per germline, CDR1 KGHSH and CDR2 LQKENI. The CDR3 length is 14 residues. V was cut by 6 bases and J by 6 bases, with 17 bases left in between. The CDR3 sequence is CASSPTGPGDGYTF. The CDR3 DNA is TGTGCCAGCTCGCCTACCGGGCCCGGGGATGGCTACACCTTC.

The chain combines TRBV10-1 with TRBJ2-2, with TRBD1 matching over 8 bases. V was pared by 5 bases and J by 4 bases, with 3 bases of the junction left unmatched. The CDR3 extends over 14 amino acids. The germline CDR1 and CDR2 sequences are WNHNN and SYGVQD (reference sequence). The CDR3 DNA is TGCGCCAGCAGTCTGACAGGGGTCACCGGGGAGCTGTTTTTT. This translates into CASSLTGVTGELFF.

The genes are TRBV11-1 and TRBJ2-5, with 11 nucleotides matching TRBD2. Germline trimming cut 9 bases from V and 4 bases from J; bases unmatched to any gene: 16. CDR1 is SGHAT and CDR2 is FQDESV in the germline V gene (reference sequence). This CDR3 has 17 amino acids. DNA for the CDR3: TGTGCCAGTTCGAAAGCCACTAGCGGGAGAGGTAGAGAGACCCAGTACTTC. Its translation: CASSKATSGRGRETQYF. Full variable domain (missing parts from reference TRBV11-1 and TRBJ2-5): EAEVAQSPRYKITEKSQAVAFWCDPISGHATLYWYRQILGQGPELLVQFQDESVVDDSQLPKDRFSAERLKGVDSTLKIQPAELGDSAMYLCASSKATSGRGRETQYFGPGTRLLVL.

The V and J genes are TRBV6-1 and TRBJ2-7; perhaps TRBD2 as D (6 bases). Trimming removed 0 bases from V and 3 bases from J, with 12 bases in between. Germline V CDR1 and CDR2: MNHNS, SASEGT. CDR3 length equals 15 residues. The CDR3 coding sequence is TGTGCCAGCAGTGAAGCGTACCTAGCGCTCTACGAGCAGTACTTC. It encodes CASSEAYLALYEQYF.

This chain uses TRBV6-4 with TRBJ2-1; 10 positions match TRBD2. After removal of 6 bases from V and 7 bases from J, the junction contained 9 bases not matched to a gene. CDR1 MRHNA and CDR2 SNTAGT come from the germline V gene. The CDR3 covers 15 residues. The CDR3 spells CASSLLAGEGNEQFF. CDR3 nucleotides: TGTGCCAGCAGCCTGCTAGCGGGAGAGGGGAATGAGCAGTTCTTC.

The rearrangement uses TRBV28 and TRBJ2-2, with 9 bases identical to TRBD1. V gave up 3 bases and J gave up 4 bases; unmatched junction bases: 6. The CDR3 sequence is 16 residues long. The germline V gene encodes CDR1 MDHEN and CDR2 SYDVKM. CDR3 coding DNA: TGTGCCAGCAGTTTTCCGGGACAGGGTTTCACCGGGGAGCTGTTTTTT. It is translated as CASSFPGQGFTGELFF.

The chain links TRBV28 to TRBJ2-1, with TRBD2 matching over 7 bases. Germline V gene sequence: CDR1 MDHEN, CDR2 SYDVKM. V was pared by 3 bases and J by 3 bases, with 5 bases of the junction left unmatched. The CDR3 length is 15 residues. The CDR3 bases are TGTGCCAGCAGTTTGGCGGGAGTGAACTACAATGAGCAGTTCTTC. Its translation is CASSLAGVNYNEQFF.

This clone has just a few counts. The V gene is TRBV6-4, the J gene TRBJ2-2; 8 positions match TRBD2. The CDR3 has 14 amino acids. Germline V gene lookup returns CDR1 MRHNA and CDR2 SNTAGT. Germline trimming cut 2 bases from V and 4 bases from J; bases unmatched to any gene: 0. The CDR3 DNA is TGTGCCAGCAGTGACGGGACTAGCACCGGGGAGCTGTTTTTT. Its translation: CASSDGTSTGELFF.